The 12 T cell receptor beta chains listed next were all sequenced from one sample in a study of OX40 agonist ivuxolimab in advanced cancers. Profiled with immunoSEQ multiplex PCR; TCRdb holds only in-frame clones, not every one. The sample records tens of thousands of clones, almost 85% being singletons. The source was CD4+ or CD8+ T cells sorted from blood, collected in a trial of the OX40 agonist ivuxolimab. Receptor source: an adult with an advanced solid tumor such as melanoma, head and neck, liver or kidney cancer.

This chain uses TRBV10-3 with TRBJ2-1, with D unresolved. V lost 4 bases and J lost 0, with 16 bases in between. Germline CDR1 is ENHRY and CDR2 is SYGVKD. The CDR3 covers 17 residues. The CDR3 is CAISGDLERSSYNEQFF. The CDR3 DNA sequence: TGTGCCATCAGTGGGGATTTAGAAAGAAGCTCCTACAATGAGCAGTTCTTC.

The chain employs TRBV29-1 and TRBJ2-1, with TRBD1 matching 9 bases. The V and J ends lost 4 bases and 4 bases, in that order; junction bases with no gene match: 2. This CDR3 is built from 13 residues. Per germline, CDR1 SQVTM and CDR2 ANQGSEA. This CDR3 is CSVGQGEYNEQFF. CDR3 nucleotides: TGCAGCGTTGGACAGGGGGAATACAATGAGCAGTTCTTC.

The chain links TRBV18 to TRBJ2-7; 7 bases agree with TRBD1. Germline CDR1 is KGHSH and CDR2 is LQKENI. The length of the CDR3 is 15 residues. After removal of 1 base from V and 4 bases from J, the junction contained 7 bases not matched to a gene. The CDR3, as DNA: TGTGCCAGCTCACCACGAGGGGGCGCAACTTACGAGCAGTACGTC. This gives the protein CASSPRGGATYEQYV.

This clone was seen many times. The rearrangement joins TRBV5-4 to TRBJ1-5, with D maybe TRBD1 (6 bases). This CDR3 spans 15 amino acids. V was trimmed by 1 base and J by 2 bases, leaving 10 bases between them. The germline V gene has CDR1 SGHNT and CDR2 YYREEE (reference sequence). CDR3 sequence: CASSLQGTGNQPQHF. The CDR3 coding sequence is TGTGCCAGCAGCTTGCAGGGGACCGGCAATCAGCCCCAGCATTTT.

V and J are TRBV19 and TRBJ2-1, with 9 bases matching TRBD1. The length of the CDR3 is 15 residues. The trim removed 3 bases at V and 8 bases at J, leaving 8 bases unmatched. The germline V gene encodes CDR1 LNHDA and CDR2 SQIVND (reference sequence). The CDR3 region is CASSIRDRDDDEQFF. The CDR3 bases are TGTGCCAGTAGTATCCGGGACAGGGACGACGATGAGCAGTTCTTC.

This clone was recorded once. The chain joins TRBV6-6 to TRBJ1-2, with a weak D call TRBD1 (5 bases). Germline CDR1 is MNHNY and CDR2 is SVGAGI (reference sequence). This CDR3 region has 16 residues. Trimming pared 2 bases from V and 2 bases from J, leaving 15 bases between. The CDR3 loop is CASSYPAGGRNYGYTF. As DNA, the CDR3 is TGTGCCAGCAGTTACCCGGCTGGGGGTCGGAACTATGGCTACACCTTC.

The rearrangement links TRBV27 to TRBJ1-6, with D maybe TRBD1 (6 bases). CDR1 MNHEY and CDR2 SMNVEV come from the germline V gene (reference sequence). The CDR3 runs 14 residues. V was pared by 6 bases and J by 8 bases, with 14 bases between. The chain's CDR3 is CASRLTGRDSPLHF. CDR3 sequence (DNA): TGTGCCAGCAGACTAACAGGGAGGGATTCACCCCTCCACTTT.

This chain connects TRBV15 to TRBJ1-6, with D perhaps matching TRBD1 (5 bases). The germline V and J ends were trimmed by 5 bases and 6 bases, with 8 bases remaining between them. This CDR3 contains 13 residues. Germline-derived CDR1 and CDR2 are LNHNV and YYDKDF (reference sequence). The CDR3 here is CATSPDSNSPLHF. The CDR3 nucleotides are TGTGCCACCAGCCCCGACAGTAATTCACCCCTCCACTTT. The full variable domain, with the rest looked up from reference TRBV15 and TRBJ1-6, is DAMVIQNPRYQVTQFGKPVTLSCSQTLNHNVMYWYQQKSSQAPKLLFHYYDKDFNNEADTPDNFQSRRPNTSFCFLDIRSPGLGDTAMYLCATSPDSNSPLHFGNGTRLTVT.

The chain couples TRBV4-3 to TRBJ2-1; no definite D call. The CDR3 consists of 16 residues. Germline V CDR1 and CDR2: LGHNA, YSLEER. Trimming pared 4 bases from V and 1 base from J, leaving 14 bases between. In nucleotides, the CDR3 is TGCGCCAGCAGCCCCCCGAGCATTGGGTCCTACAATGAGCAGTTCTTC. Its protein is CASSPPSIGSYNEQFF.

The chain uses TRBV7-3 and TRBJ2-3, with 12 bases aligning to TRBD2. The CDR3 has 16 amino acids. Germline-derived CDR1 and CDR2 are SGHTA and FQGTGA. The V gene end was trimmed by 1 base and the J gene end by 4 bases; junction bases not matched to a gene: 3. The chain's CDR3 is CASSLKLAGGADTQYF. The DNA of the CDR3 is TGTGCCAGCAGCTTAAAACTAGCGGGAGGAGCAGATACGCAGTATTTT.

The chain has TRBV5-1 and TRBJ2-5; possible D gene TRBD1, 6 bases. This CDR3 has 15 amino acids. The V end lost 2 bases, the J end lost 2 bases, and 13 bases lay between the germline ends. Germline lookup yields CDR1 SGHRS and CDR2 YFSETQ. The CDR3: CASSFGQRTQETQYF. The CDR3 bases are TGCGCCAGCAGCTTTGGACAGAGGACACAAGAGACCCAGTACTTC. Complete variable domain (other parts from reference TRBV5-1 and TRBJ2-5): KAGVTQTPRYLIKTRGQQVTLSCSPISGHRSVSWYQQTPGQGLQFLFEYFSETQRNKGNFPGRFSGRQFSNSRSEMNVSTLELGDSALYLCASSFGQRTQETQYFGPGTRLLVL.

The chain links TRBV5-4 to TRBJ2-3; 9 bases are a match to TRBD2. The J segment lost 2 bases and the V segment lost 0 bases, leaving 10 bases of the junction unmatched. Looked up from germline, CDR1 is SGHNT and CDR2 is YYREEE (reference sequence). This CDR3 is 18 amino acids long. The CDR3 is CASSLGLIAGAATDTQYF. The CDR3 bases are TGTGCCAGCAGCTTGGGCTTGATAGCGGGAGCTGCCACAGATACGCAGTATTTT.